This T cell receptor (beta chain) was profiled in a study of cytomegalovirus exposure and HLA in healthy donors. Study observations and caveats: A later analysis appeared to link common viral pathogens to several of the most significant clusters.

PCR was performed using 60 Vbeta and 13 Jbeta primers. Assay: immunoSEQ multiplex PCR; the TCRdb copy retains only in-frame clones and omits some. Counted here are 150,000 to 200,000 clones, roughly 82% occurring once; the ten biggest clones make up 2.5% to 3.5%. J was trimmed by 6 bases and V by 1 base; bases with no gene match: 7. The CDR3 covers 16 residues. Germline CDR1 MGHRA, CDR2 YSYEKL. The table lists this clone with a few counts. No antigen is known for it. The chain recombines TRBV4-1 with TRBJ2-1; 9 positions agree with TRBD2. The TCR originated in a woman in her fifties or sixties in good health and CMV-seropositive. Sequencing was carried out using PBMCs. CDR3 nucleotide sequence: TGCGCCAGCAGCCAAGTGGCGGGGGGGCTTGCCAATGAGCAGTTCTTC. This translates into CASSQVAGGLANEQFF.